The sequence of this T cell receptor (beta chain) was determined in a study of T-cell reconstitution after alpha-beta-depleted transplantation in children. Study conclusions and caveats: As was reported, about two months after transplant, alpha-beta T cells came from several hundred expanded graft clones.

Germline CDR1 and CDR2: MNHEY and SVGAGI. The CDR3 covers 16 residues. Losses at the gene ends were 0 bases for V and 5 bases for J; bases not matched to a gene: 9. Unique molecular identifiers were incorporated into the prepared TCRbeta library. TCRdb re-called the PCR reads through MiXCR, storing one row per CDR3 protein. The data contain about 980,000 distinct CDR3 sequences, about 26% of them seen just once; the ten biggest clones take up 28%. In this sample, this clonotype turned up a few times. Its antigen is not identified. This material consisted of PBMCs, mostly from graft donor cells, taken 360 days after TCRalphabeta/CD19-depleted stem cell transplant. The V and J genes are TRBV6-5 and TRBJ1-1; 7 bases line up with TRBD1. The clonotype was recovered from a boy less than two years old who had a stem cell transplant for SCID, so the T cells may come from the graft donor. CDR3 sequence: CASSYSSGGGTTEAFF. Written as DNA, the CDR3 is TGTGCCAGCAGTTACTCTTCAGGGGGAGGGACGACTGAAGCTTTCTTT.